Listed below are T cell receptor beta chains from one sample, sequenced in a study of monozygotic twins with cystic fibrosis. TCRdb's table, derived via immunoSEQ multiplex PCR, lists solely in-frame clones and lacks some. The sample carries about 22,000 clones, around 97% recorded once. Source material: blood. The receptor set was obtained from a girl aged 5 to 17 with cystic fibrosis. CDR3s leave out the opening cysteine and the closing phenylalanine or tryptophan. Size values are once, few and many counts, or a class for expanded clones, and some rows have none.

cdr3_aa: ASSQESLAGGNEQF; j_call: TRBJ2-1; clone_size: -; v_call: TRBV4-2
cdr3_aa: ASSSRTPEKLF; j_call: TRBJ1-4; clone_size: once; v_call: TRBV28
cdr3_aa: ASSYYRGIQETQY; j_call: TRBJ2-5; clone_size: -; v_call: TRBV6-5
cdr3_aa: AIKGSQNEKLF; j_call: TRBJ1-4; clone_size: -; v_call: TRBV10-3
cdr3_aa: ASSAQGDTGELF; j_call: TRBJ2-2; clone_size: -; v_call: TRBV6-1
cdr3_aa: ASSQETQSGEQF; j_call: TRBJ2-1; clone_size: -; v_call: TRBV4-2
cdr3_aa: ASSAEYSNQPQH; j_call: TRBJ1-5; clone_size: -; v_call: TRBV6-1
cdr3_aa: ASSLGGNTIY; j_call: TRBJ1-3; clone_size: -; v_call: TRBV7-2
cdr3_aa: ASRSGQGGFYEQY; j_call: TRBJ2-7; clone_size: -; v_call: TRBV7-8
cdr3_aa: ASSPWGTPRTDSYEQY; j_call: TRBJ2-7; clone_size: -; v_call: TRBV4-1
cdr3_aa: ASQADTQY; j_call: TRBJ2-3; clone_size: -; v_call: TRBV14
cdr3_aa: ASSARQYNEQF; j_call: TRBJ2-1; clone_size: -; v_call: TRBV9
cdr3_aa: ASRRTGPNEAF; j_call: TRBJ1-1; clone_size: -; v_call: TRBV2
cdr3_aa: ASSFRRELF; j_call: TRBJ2-2; clone_size: -; v_call: TRBV27